This T cell receptor (beta chain) is drawn from a study of shared clonotypes between healthy human individuals. The DNA input per sorted-subset replicate PCR was 200 to 250 ng, corresponding to around 28,000 T cell genomes. Assay used: immunoSEQ multiplex PCR; TCRdb lists only in-frame clones, some missing. This table has fewer than 850,000 clones, 90% appearing once. This clone was observed a handful of times. The antigen is unknown. Notes on the study in general: Relative to their counterparts shared across all four donors, non-shared clonotypes exhibited diminished generation probabilities. Shared clonotypes: about 5.3% naive CD4, around 3.5% naive CD8, 2% to 2.5% memory CD4, approximately 0.4% memory CD8.

The sequencing input was memory CD8+ T cells from PBMCs. Sample subset: CD45RO+ cells pooled with CCR7-negative TemRA cells. The sequence was collected from a man aged 18 to 30 in good health. Some clones in this sample may be carry-over from other donors' samples.

CDR3 nucleotide sequence: TGCGCCAGCAGCCAAGACCAGAGAACAACCGGGGAGCTGTTTTTT. This codes for CASSQDQRTTGELFF. This chain connects TRBV4-1 to TRBJ2-2; no reliable D call. This CDR3 region has 15 residues. Trimming cost V 0 bases and J 5 bases, with 10 bases left between them. CDR1 is MGHRA, CDR2 YSYEKL, per germline.